These T cell receptor beta chains were read from a single sample in a study of blood T cell repertoires in COVID-19. Only in-frame clones appear in the TCRdb table, and some are missing; sequencing was by immunoSEQ multiplex PCR. This sample carries about 140,000 clones, 70% to 85% of them seen once, and the ten largest clones take about 1.5%. Sequenced sample: PBMCs or T cells enriched from blood (not recorded which). Every receptor here comes from a woman under 30 who had been exposed to COVID-19. CDR3s include the opening cysteine and the closing phenylalanine or tryptophan. A D gene is named only where the DNA matches it firmly. Only part of the rows carry a size: once, few, many, or a class if the clone is expanded.

TRBV27,NA,NA,TRBJ2-3,CASSARSTDTQYF,TGTGCCAGCAGTGCCAGGAGCACAGATACGCAGTATTTT
TRBV9,NA,NA,TRBJ1-2,CASSDGSF,TGTGCCAGCAGCGATGGGAGCTTC
TRBV5-1,NA,NA,TRBJ2-7,CASSLMSSGIYEQYF,TGCGCCAGCAGCTTAATGAGCTCGGGGATCTACGAGCAGTACTTC
TRBV25-1,NA,NA,TRBJ1-1,CASSAPLNTEAFF,TGTGCCAGCAGTGCCCCTTTGAACACTGAAGCTTTCTTT
TRBV25-1,NA,TRBD1,TRBJ2-2,CASSESTERGHTGELFF,TGTGCCAGCAGTGAGTCCACCGAGAGGGGGCACACCGGGGAGCTGTTTTTT
TRBV29-1,NA,NA,TRBJ2-1,CSVEFGNEQFF,TGCAGCGTTGAGTTCGGCAATGAGCAGTTCTTC
TRBV6-4,NA,TRBD2,TRBJ2-3,CASSDTAGGPTDTQYF,TGTGCCAGCAGTGACACAGCGGGAGGGCCGACAGATACGCAGTATTTT
TRBV21-1,NA,NA,TRBJ1-2,CASSPTGYTWANYGYTF,TGTGCCAGCAGTCCAACAGGGTATACGTGGGCTAACTATGGCTACACCTTC
TRBV12-3/TRBV12-4,NA,TRBD1,TRBJ1-5,CASTTQGFQPQHF,TGTGCCAGCACCACACAGGGGTTTCAGCCCCAGCATTTT
TRBV12-5,NA,NA,TRBJ2-7,CASGLVLPAGTLYEQYF,TGTGCTAGTGGTTTGGTACTACCCGCGGGAACCTTATACGAGCAGTACTTC
TRBV27,once,TRBD2,TRBJ2-3,CASHKREGTDTQYF,TGTGCCAGCCATAAGCGGGAGGGCACAGATACGCAGTATTTT
TRBV15,NA,NA,TRBJ1-4,CATSRGGAGDEKLFF,TGTGCCACCAGCAGAGGGGGGGCGGGGGATGAAAAACTGTTTTTT
TRBV5-4,NA,TRBD1,TRBJ1-1,CASSPTGVTEAFF,TGTGCCAGCAGTCCCACAGGGGTAACTGAAGCTTTCTTT
TRBV3-1/TRBV3-2,few,NA,TRBJ2-3,CASSLEYTQYF,TGTGCCAGCAGCTTGGAGTATACGCAGTATTTT
TRBV4-1,NA,NA,TRBJ1-4,CASSQEGTLATNEKLFF,TGCGCCAGCAGCCAAGAAGGGACACTTGCAACTAATGAAAAACTGTTTTTT
TRBV27,once,TRBD2,TRBJ2-7,CASSSSGSYEQYF,TGTGCCAGCAGTTCTAGCGGATCTTACGAGCAGTACTTC
TRBV11-2,NA,TRBD2,TRBJ2-1,CASSLPGLAGAPGEQFF,TGTGCCAGCAGCTTGCCGGGACTAGCGGGGGCCCCCGGTGAGCAGTTCTTC
TRBV6-4,few,NA,TRBJ1-6,CASSDSTGPDSPLHF,TGTGCCAGCAGTGACTCAACAGGGCCGGACTCACCCCTCCACTTT
TRBV6-5,once,TRBD1,TRBJ1-3,CASSSGQVSGNTIYF,TGTGCCAGCAGTTCGGGACAGGTCTCTGGAAACACCATATATTTT
TRBV6-4,NA,NA,TRBJ2-2,CASSAGNTGELFF,TGTGCCAGCAGTGCGGGTAACACCGGGGAGCTGTTTTTT
TRBV7-8,NA,NA,TRBJ2-1,CASSFTGNEQFF,TGTGCCAGCAGCTTTACAGGGAATGAGCAGTTCTTC
TRBV5-4,NA,NA,TRBJ2-2,CASSLTGFTGELFF,TGTGCCAGCAGCTTAACAGGGTTCACCGGGGAGCTGTTTTTT
TRBV7-2,NA,TRBD2,TRBJ2-3,CASSWAGGPTDTQYF,TGTGCCAGCAGCTGGGCGGGAGGGCCTACAGATACGCAGTATTTT
TRBV7-9,NA,TRBD2,TRBJ2-3,CASSPLAGVDTQYF,TGTGCCAGCAGCCCACTAGCGGGAGTTGATACGCAGTATTTT
TRBV6-5,once,NA,TRBJ2-2,CASIQAGELFF,TGTGCCAGCATACAGGCCGGGGAGCTGTTTTTT
TRBV12-3/TRBV12-4,NA,NA,TRBJ1-1,CASTPIGGALAFF,TGTGCCAGCACCCCCATAGGTGGAGCCTTAGCTTTCTTT
TRBV28,NA,NA,TRBJ2-7,CASSSDSGYEQYF,TGTGCCAGCAGTTCCGACAGTGGCTACGAGCAGTACTTC
TRBV19,once,TRBD1,TRBJ2-3,CASSARTGRTDTQYF,TGTGCCAGTAGTGCCCGGACAGGGAGGACAGATACGCAGTATTTT
TRBV5-1,NA,NA,TRBJ1-2,CASSLGTAYQGEGYTF,TGCGCCAGCAGCTTGGGGACAGCTTATCAGGGAGAGGGCTACACCTTC
TRBV28,NA,TRBD1,TRBJ1-5,CASSIQGLGAQPQHF,TGTGCCAGCAGTATACAGGGGTTAGGTGCTCAGCCCCAGCATTTT
TRBV11-2,NA,NA,TRBJ2-1,CASSFELGGDNEQFF,TGTGCCAGCAGCTTCGAGTTGGGGGGAGACAATGAGCAGTTCTTC
TRBV4-1,NA,NA,TRBJ2-3,CASSQKRKLAGDTQYF,TGCGCCAGCAGCCAAAAGAGGAAACTAGCCGGAGATACGCAGTATTTT
TRBV11-3,NA,TRBD2,TRBJ2-3,CASSSLLAGVTDTQYF,TGTGCCAGCAGCTCCTTACTAGCGGGAGTAACAGATACGCAGTATTTT
TRBV27,NA,NA,TRBJ2-3,CASSLREFPDTQYF,TGTGCCAGCAGTTTACGGGAGTTCCCAGATACGCAGTATTTT
TRBV30,NA,NA,TRBJ1-5,CAWGRGGVNQPQHF,TGTGCCTGGGGTAGAGGGGGGGTCAATCAGCCCCAGCATTTT
TRBV14,NA,NA,TRBJ1-1,CASSHLSAGEETEAFF,TGTGCCAGCAGCCATCTCTCGGCGGGGGAAGAGACTGAAGCTTTCTTT
TRBV7-2,NA,TRBD2,TRBJ2-1,CASSLDSGMSYNEQFF,TGTGCCAGCAGCCTTGATAGCGGGATGTCCTACAATGAGCAGTTCTTC
TRBV30,once,NA,TRBJ2-3,CAWSSVSTDTQYF,TGTGCCTGGAGTTCAGTAAGCACAGATACGCAGTATTTT
TRBV28,NA,NA,TRBJ1-2,CASSLGGGSNYGYTF,TGTGCCAGCAGTTTAGGTGGCGGATCTAACTATGGCTACACCTTC
TRBV2,NA,TRBD1,TRBJ1-2,CASSYPPTGGFRRGYTF,TGTGCCAGCAGCTACCCGCCGACAGGGGGCTTTCGGAGAGGCTACACCTTC
TRBV27,NA,TRBD2,TRBJ2-7,CASSRLEREGSYEQYF,TGTGCCAGCAGTAGATTGGAGCGGGAGGGCTCCTACGAGCAGTACTTC
TRBV28,NA,NA,TRBJ1-4,CASSVQGGEKLFF,TGTGCCAGCAGTGTACAGGGCGGTGAAAAACTGTTTTTT
TRBV7-9,NA,TRBD2,TRBJ2-3,CASSQGLAGRRDTQYF,TGTGCCAGCAGCCAGGGACTAGCGGGACGAAGAGATACGCAGTATTTT
TRBV6-5,NA,NA,TRBJ2-2,CASSYYQSGTGELFF,TGTGCCAGCAGTTACTACCAGAGCGGCACCGGGGAGCTGTTTTTT
TRBV6-2/TRBV6-3,NA,NA,TRBJ2-7,CASSSGVDYREQYF,TGTGCCAGCAGCTCAGGGGTTGACTATCGCGAGCAGTACTTC